This T cell receptor beta chain was captured by sequencing in a study of shared clonotypes between healthy human individuals. TCRdb keeps only in-frame clones here, not all; method: immunoSEQ multiplex PCR. The sample has 100,000 or so clones; approximately 51% are singletons. Germline V gene lookup returns CDR1 MNHNY and CDR2 SVGAGI (reference sequence). The CDR3 is 14 residues long. A word on this clone: One junction end disagrees with the germline gene, perhaps due to a read error.

Sample: PBMCs. This sequence was found in a woman in her forties in good health. Some clones in this sample may be carry-over from other donors' samples. The rearrangement joins TRBV6-6 to TRBJ1-6; D unresolved. CDR3 protein: CAISYSRPNSPLHF. Here the CDR3 DNA reads TGTGCCATCAGTTACTCGAGGCCAAATTCACCCCTCCACTTT.